A single sample gave rise to the 30 T cell receptor beta chains below, sequenced in a study of cytomegalovirus exposure and HLA in healthy donors. Sequencing was performed with immunoSEQ multiplex PCR; in TCRdb, only in-frame clones are kept and a portion is missing. The sample shows tens of thousands of clones, 80% to 95% of them seen only once. The sample comprised PBMCs. These receptors originate from a man in his late teens or twenties in good health and CMV-seronegative.

This chain links TRBV7-2 with TRBJ2-1; D call uncertain. Germline values: CDR1 SGHTA, CDR2 FQGNSA. V shed 1 base and J shed 5 bases, with 6 bases lying between them. There are 13 residues in the CDR3. The CDR3: CASSLGRNNEQFF. For the CDR3, the DNA is TGTGCCAGCAGCTTAGGCAGGAACAATGAGCAGTTCTTC.

CDR3 region: CASSLAGTQGYYEQYF. The CDR3 DNA follows: TGTGCCAGCAGCTTAGCGGGCACACAGGGGTATTACGAGCAGTACTTC. The V gene is TRBV7-2, the J gene TRBJ2-7, with 7 nucleotides matching TRBD1. The CDR3 sequence is 16 residues long. V lost 0 bases and J lost 4; bases outside the gene matches: 9. Germline-derived CDR1 and CDR2 are SGHTA and FQGNSA.

The chain uses TRBV11-1 and TRBJ2-7; D might be TRBD1 (5 bases). The CDR3 has 12 residues. The V end lost 5 bases, the J end lost 1 base, and 6 bases lay between the germline ends. Germline V lookup: CDR1 SGHAT, CDR2 FQDESV (reference sequence). CDR3 region: CASSDSSYEQYF. For the CDR3, the DNA is TGTGCCAGCAGCGACAGTTCCTACGAGCAGTACTTC.

The CDR3 is CASSYTLAGGPRNEQFF. The CDR3 DNA is TGTGCCAGCAGCTACACACTAGCGGGGGGGCCCAGAAATGAGCAGTTCTTC. V and J are TRBV4-2 and TRBJ2-1, with 13 bases matching TRBD2. V lost 5 bases, J lost 7 bases, and 11 bases stayed unmatched. The length of the CDR3 is 17 residues. Germline-derived CDR1 and CDR2 are LGHNA and YNFKEQ.

The chain recombines TRBV5-6 with TRBJ2-2; D possibly corresponds to TRBD1 (5 bases). With 5 bases removed from V and 1 base from J, the gap between germline ends came to 9 bases. The germline gives CDR1 SGHDT, CDR2 YYEEEE. There are 14 residues in the CDR3. This chain's CDR3 is CASRRGLNTGELFF. Here the CDR3 DNA reads TGTGCCAGCAGAAGGGGATTGAACACCGGGGAGCTGTTTTTT.

This chain links TRBV6-1 with TRBJ1-2, with D perhaps TRBD1 (5 bases). CDR1 is MNHNS, CDR2 SASEGT, per germline. The CDR3 loop spans 14 amino acids. The V end was cut by 0 bases, the J end by 1 base, with 6 bases between. The CDR3 DNA follows: TGTGCCAGCAGTGAAGCGACAGATAACTATGGCTACACCTTC. Residues: CASSEATDNYGYTF.

This sequence joins TRBV6-1 and TRBJ1-1, with TRBD1 as a possible D gene (6 bases). V lost 7 bases, J lost 5 bases, and 17 bases lay in between. In germline, CDR1 is MNHNS, CDR2 SASEGT. CDR3 length equals 14 residues. This CDR3 reads CASTMAGVGTEAFF. CDR3 DNA: TGTGCCAGCACGATGGCAGGGGTGGGAACTGAAGCTTTCTTT.

The chain uses TRBV7-9 and TRBJ1-1, with a tentative D call TRBD1 (6 bases). Germline CDR1 is SEHNR and CDR2 is FQNEAQ (reference sequence). The V gene lost 1 base and the J gene lost 7 bases, with 13 bases spanning the gap. The CDR3 extends over 14 amino acids. The chain's CDR3 is CASSLEGGSDEAFF. CDR3 coding DNA: TGTGCCAGCAGCTTAGAGGGGGGGTCCGATGAAGCTTTCTTT.

The V call is TRBV28, the J call TRBJ2-7; TRBD2 aligns across 10 bases. CDR1 and CDR2 from the germline V gene are MDHEN and SYDVKM. The ends lost 5 bases at V and 4 bases at J; junction bases unmatched: 8. The CDR3 runs to 15 residues. CDR3: CASSPSLAGVYEQYF. Written as DNA, the CDR3 is TGTGCCAGCAGTCCCTCCCTAGCGGGAGTTTACGAGCAGTACTTC.

The chain combines TRBV10-3 with TRBJ1-5; D is unresolved. This CDR3 spans 13 amino acids. Trimming removed 3 bases at V and 8 bases at J, with 11 bases between. Germline V gives CDR1 ENHRY, CDR2 SYGVKD. The DNA for the CDR3 is TGTGCCATCAGTGAATCCCCTTCCGAGCCCCAGCATTTT. Translated, it gives CAISESPSEPQHF.

To note about this clone: Other DNA variants within this sample encode the same CDR3. The gene calls are TRBV28 and TRBJ2-1; 8 positions match TRBD2. The CDR3 sequence is 14 residues long. The germline V gene has CDR1 MDHEN and CDR2 SYDVKM. V lost 9 bases to trimming and J lost 4 bases; unmatched junction nucleotides: 8. CDR3 nucleotides: TGTGCCAGTATGTTAGCGGGGACGTACAATGAGCAGTTCTTC. Protein product: CASMLAGTYNEQFF.

The chain uses TRBV7-9 and TRBJ2-3, with a weak D call TRBD1 (5 bases). CDR3 size: 16 residues. The germline CDR1 and CDR2 sequences are SEHNR and FQNEAQ (reference sequence). Trimming took 0 bases from V and 1 from J, leaving 11 bases between them. The CDR3 region is CASSLAQGVGTDTQYF. The CDR3 DNA reads as TGTGCCAGCAGCTTAGCGCAAGGGGTGGGCACAGATACGCAGTATTTT.

The chain links TRBV5-1 to TRBJ2-3; no clear D. Germline V CDR1 and CDR2: SGHRS, YFSETQ. Trimming pared 4 bases from V and 0 bases from J, leaving 6 bases between. The CDR3 extends over 13 amino acids. The CDR3 spells CASSPSSTDTQYF. Written as DNA, the CDR3 is TGCGCCAGCAGCCCGTCTAGCACAGATACGCAGTATTTT.

CDR3 coding DNA: TGTGCCAGTAGTCCGGGACAGGACTATGGCTACACCTTC. It translates to CASSPGQDYGYTF. This sequence joins TRBV19 and TRBJ1-2; 8 bases align to TRBD1. CDR3 length: 13 amino acids. J gave up 3 bases and V 5 bases, and 2 bases lay outside the gene matches. Germline CDR1 reads LNHDA; CDR2 reads SQIVND (reference sequence).

The chain links TRBV6-5 to TRBJ1-3, with 8 bases identical to TRBD1. Trimming cost V 3 bases and J 4 bases; bases outside gene matches: 8. The CDR3 has 16 amino acids. Looked up from germline, CDR1 is MNHEY and CDR2 is SVGAGI. The CDR3 loop reads CASSYAGGLKGNTIYF. CDR3 sequence (DNA): TGTGCCAGCAGTTATGCAGGGGGCTTAAAAGGAAACACCATATATTTT.

This clone occurred once. An end of the junction does not agree with germline; a read error may underlie this. The chain has TRBV6-5 and TRBJ1-4; 8 bases line up with TRBD1. CDR3 length: 15 residues. Germline values: CDR1 MNHEY, CDR2 SVGAGI. The CDR3 DNA reads TGTGCCAGCAGTAACTCAGACAGGGGATGGGAAAAACTGTTTTTT. This translates into CASSNSDRGWEKLFF.

This clone was recorded a few times. The V call is TRBV6-5, the J call TRBJ2-7; TRBD1 matches at 8 bases. Germline V CDR1 and CDR2: MNHEY, SVGAGI. The CDR3 consists of 13 residues. With V trimmed by 4 bases and J by 5 bases, 4 bases remained unmatched. The CDR3 protein is CASSLDRGDEQYF. The CDR3 nucleotides read TGTGCCAGCAGTTTAGACAGGGGCGACGAGCAGTACTTC.

Notes on this clone: Other DNA sequences in this sample translate to the same CDR3. The chain recombines TRBV7-2 with TRBJ1-5; D perhaps matches TRBD1 (6 bases). Germline CDR1 reads SGHTA; CDR2 reads FQGNSA. V lost 2 bases and J lost 4, with 6 bases in between. The CDR3 has 13 amino acids. The CDR3 region is CASSLQGNQPQHF. The DNA for the CDR3 is TGTGCCAGCAGCTTACAGGGGAATCAGCCCCAGCATTTT.

This sequence joins TRBV6-5 and TRBJ1-1; 8 bases fit TRBD1. The CDR3 contains 13 residues. Germline assignment: CDR1 MNHEY and CDR2 SVGAGI. The trim removed 7 bases at V and 6 bases at J, leaving 7 bases unmatched. This CDR3 is CASTADRGAEAFF. CDR3 DNA sequence: TGTGCCAGCACCGCCGACAGGGGCGCTGAAGCTTTCTTT.

The chain is built from TRBV6-5 and TRBJ2-7; D is unresolved. The CDR3 runs to 13 residues. Germline V gene data show CDR1 as MNHEY and CDR2 as SVGAGI. Trimming pared 0 bases from V and 6 bases from J, leaving 9 bases between. CDR3 DNA: TGTGCCAGCAGTTACTCGGATCGGGTCGAGCAGTACTTC. Its protein product is CASSYSDRVEQYF.

The chain carries TRBV5-1 and TRBJ2-3; 9 bases agree with TRBD2. This CDR3 has 14 residues. The J segment lost 0 bases and the V segment lost 7 bases, leaving 3 bases of the junction unmatched. Germline lookup yields CDR1 SGHRS and CDR2 YFSETQ. Here the CDR3 reads CASSGTSSTDTQYF. CDR3 DNA: TGCGCCAGCTCGGGGACTAGCAGCACAGATACGCAGTATTTT.

The CDR3 sequence is CASREKDLYEQYF. The CDR3 coding sequence is TGTGCCAGCAGAGAAAAGGACTTATACGAGCAGTACTTC. V gene TRBV6-5 combines with J gene TRBJ2-7; perhaps TRBD2 as D (5 bases). This CDR3 is 13 amino acids long. CDR1 is MNHEY, CDR2 SVGAGI, per germline. Trimming took off 6 bases at V and 4 bases at J, with 13 bases between the two ends.

The chain uses TRBV27 and TRBJ1-2, with D possibly TRBD1 on 5 matching bases. Germline V CDR1 and CDR2: MNHEY, SMNVEV (reference sequence). Deletions cut 8 bases from V and 8 bases from J, with 24 bases between. The CDR3 spans 15 residues. This CDR3 reads CASCGAGLGVGGYTF. In nucleotides, the CDR3 is TGTGCCAGCTGTGGGGCGGGACTGGGGGTGGGCGGCTACACCTTC.

The V gene is TRBV19, the J gene TRBJ1-5; the match to TRBD1 covers 7 bases. The CDR3 sequence is 15 residues long. Germline loops: CDR1 LNHDA, CDR2 SQIVND (reference sequence). V gave up 5 bases and J gave up 5 bases; unmatched junction bases: 9. The CDR3 spells CASSPSTGMYQPQHF. The CDR3 nucleotides are TGTGCCAGTAGTCCGTCGACAGGGATGTATCAGCCCCAGCATTTT.

The genes are TRBV2 and TRBJ2-1; D possibly uses TRBD1 or TRBD2 (9 bases each). Per the germline V gene, CDR1 is SNHLY and CDR2 is FYNNEI. V lost 7 bases, J lost 6 bases, and 22 bases lay in between. This CDR3 has 16 amino acids. The CDR3 DNA is TGTGCCAGCAATAACAGGGGGCGACTAGCGGTCAATGAGCAGTTCTTC. Its protein product is CASNNRGRLAVNEQFF.

This chain connects TRBV5-1 to TRBJ2-7; possibly TRBD1 for D (6 bases). The V end was cut by 7 bases, the J end by 0 bases, with 14 bases between. Germline V gene data show CDR1 as SGHRS and CDR2 as YFSETQ. The CDR3 length is 14 residues. The CDR3 loop is CASAQDRPSYEQYF. In DNA, the CDR3 is TGCGCCAGCGCCCAGGACAGACCCTCCTACGAGCAGTACTTC.

This clone was counted once. The chain joins TRBV19 to TRBJ1-5, with TRBD1 as a possible D gene (6 bases). CDR1 is LNHDA and CDR2 is SQIVND in the germline V gene (reference sequence). The ends were cut back, 6 bases at V and 3 bases at J, with 15 bases in the middle. CDR3 length: 15 amino acids. The chain's CDR3 is CASRYDRKPNQPQHF. CDR3 nucleotides: TGTGCCAGTAGATATGACAGGAAACCCAATCAGCCCCAGCATTTT.

This sequence joins TRBV28 and TRBJ2-1; 7 positions agree with TRBD1. V shed 6 bases, J shed 0 bases, and the junction held 5 bases outside the gene matches. Germline V gene sequence: CDR1 MDHEN, CDR2 SYDVKM. The CDR3 is 15 residues long. CDR3 loop: CASSSTGASYNEQFF. CDR3 DNA: TGTGCCAGCAGCTCCACAGGGGCCTCCTACAATGAGCAGTTCTTC. The full variable domain, in which reference TRBV28 and TRBJ2-1 provide the parts outside the CDR3, is DVKVTQSSRYLVKRTGEKVFLECVQDMDHENMFWYRQDPGLGLRLIYFSYDVKMKEKGDIPEGYSVSREKKERFSLILESASTNQTSMYLCASSSTGASYNEQFFGPGTRLTVL.

V is TRBV28 and J is TRBJ2-7, with a weak D call TRBD1 (7 bases). Between the trimmed V and J ends, which lost 8 bases and 1 base, there was a span of 15 bases. The CDR3 consists of 14 residues. In germline, CDR1 is MDHEN, CDR2 SYDVKM. The CDR3, as DNA: TGTGCCAGCCACGTGTCAGGGGGGTCCTACGAGCAGTACTTC. Amino acids: CASHVSGGSYEQYF.

By frequency in the sample, this clone is medium-sized. The chain is built from TRBV25-1 and TRBJ2-3; the match to TRBD2 covers 11 bases. V was clipped by 5 bases and J by 6 bases; unmatched bases: 10. The V gene's germline CDR1 is MGHDK and CDR2 SYGVNS. The CDR3 is 16 amino acids. CDR3 residues: CASSPTSGRRDDTQYF. DNA for the CDR3: TGTGCCAGCAGTCCTACTAGCGGGAGAAGAGACGATACGCAGTATTTT.